A single sample gave rise to the 22 T cell receptor beta chains below, sequenced in a study of response to subunit inactivated influenza vaccine. MiXCR, applied by TCRdb to the RT-PCR reads, yields one record per CDR3 protein. Counted here are more than 550,000 distinct CDR3 sequences, approximately 12% occurring once; the ten biggest clones make up 10% to 13%. The sample consisted of PBMCs from blood, taken on the day of vaccination. The receptor set was obtained from a man in his fifties or sixties who received an inactivated influenza vaccine.

This clonotype was seen only a few times. V gene TRBV20-1 combines with J gene TRBJ2-7; D is unresolved. This CDR3 is 13 amino acids long. Trimming pared 3 bases from V and 0 bases from J, leaving 9 bases between. CDR1 is DFQATT and CDR2 is SNEGSKA in the germline V gene (reference sequence). The CDR3 nucleotides are TGCAGTGCTAGGACCACCATCTCCTACGAGCAGTACTTC. As protein: CSARTTISYEQYF.

This clonotype appeared a few times. This rearrangement joins TRBV20-1 to TRBJ1-6; 7 bases align to TRBD1. The CDR3 covers 13 residues. The J segment lost 10 bases and the V segment lost 3 bases, leaving 6 bases of the junction unmatched. The germline V gene has CDR1 DFQATT and CDR2 SNEGSKA (reference sequence). The CDR3 DNA sequence: TGCAGTGCTAGGACCCAGGGGGGATCACCCCTCCACTTT. Translation gives CSARTQGGSPLHF.

This clonotype was observed many times. CDR3 amino acids: CASSPNRGRQETQYF. For the CDR3, the DNA is TGTGCCAGCAGTCCAAACAGGGGCCGACAAGAGACCCAGTACTTC. The chain has TRBV12-3 or TRBV12-4 and TRBJ2-5; 7 nucleotides line up with TRBD1. This CDR3 contains 15 residues. Trimming cost V 5 bases and J 2 bases; bases outside gene matches: 8.

This clonotype was detected a few times. The chain employs TRBV20-1 and TRBJ2-5; 8 positions agree with TRBD2. Per germline, CDR1 DFQATT and CDR2 SNEGSKA (reference sequence). The CDR3 is made up of 15 amino acids. With V trimmed by 6 bases and J by 5 bases, 14 bases remained unmatched. The CDR3 nucleotides are TGCAGTGCCTCAGGACTACCGGGAGGGGGGGAGACCCAGTACTTC. This codes for CSASGLPGGGETQYF.

This clonotype was detected many times. The J gene is TRBJ2-3, the V gene TRBV12-3 or TRBV12-4, with D tentatively TRBD2 (6 bases). This CDR3 is built from 13 residues. V shed 5 bases and J shed 13 bases, with 19 bases lying between them. The CDR3 coding sequence is TGTGCCAGCAGTCCTTCCCTGACTAGGGTTGAGTATTTT. This encodes CASSPSLTRVEYF.

This clonotype was detected ten times or more. The rearrangement joins TRBV7-2 to TRBJ2-1, with TRBD2 matching 8 bases. Germline CDR1 is SGHTA and CDR2 is FQGNSA. V trimming: 7 bases; J trimming: 6 bases; junction bases outside the gene matches: 11. The CDR3 is made up of 15 amino acids. CDR3 sequence: CASTFTGTSTNEQFF. CDR3 in DNA: TGTGCCAGCACCTTTACCGGGACTAGTACCAATGAGCAGTTCTTC.

The rearrangement links TRBV7-8 to TRBJ1-6; a weak D match, TRBD1 (6 bases). This CDR3 spans 16 amino acids. V lost 2 bases to trimming and J lost 8 bases, with 16 bases between them. Looked up from germline, CDR1 is SGHVS and CDR2 is FQNEAQ. DNA of the CDR3: TGTGCCAGCAGCTTAAATGTTCGGGCAGGGGATTCACCCCTCCACTTT. It is translated as CASSLNVRAGDSPLHF.

This clonotype was seen more than once but under ten times. The rearrangement joins TRBV13 to TRBJ2-1; D unclear. The length of the CDR3 is 16 residues. Deletions cut 4 bases from V and 0 bases from J, with 13 bases between. Germline V gene lookup returns CDR1 PRHDT and CDR2 FYEKMQ (reference sequence). The chain's CDR3 is CASSSHPMDSYNEQFF. CDR3 nucleotides: TGTGCCAGCAGCTCCCACCCCATGGACTCCTACAATGAGCAGTTCTTC.

The genes are TRBV29-1 and TRBJ1-2, with 11 nucleotides matching TRBD1. The J segment lost 7 bases and the V segment lost 4 bases, leaving 8 bases of the junction unmatched. CDR3 length equals 14 residues. CDR1 is SQVTM and CDR2 is ANQGSEA in the germline V gene. CDR3 coding DNA: TGCAGCGTTGCCGCCGGGACAGGGGGGTCTGGCTACACCTTC. This sequence encodes CSVAAGTGGSGYTF.

This chain uses TRBV20-1 with TRBJ1-1; 7 bases map to TRBD1. The CDR3 is made up of 13 amino acids. V trimming: 5 bases; J trimming: 4 bases; junction bases outside the gene matches: 7. Per germline, CDR1 DFQATT and CDR2 SNEGSKA (reference sequence). The CDR3: CSAPDRVTTEAFF. In DNA form, the CDR3 reads TGCAGTGCTCCCGACAGGGTAACCACTGAAGCTTTCTTT.

This clonotype showed up just a few times. The J gene is TRBJ2-1, the V gene TRBV7-2; TRBD1 matches at 7 bases. The CDR3 totals 15 residues. J lost 4 bases, V lost 0 bases, and 3 bases had no gene match. Per the germline V gene, CDR1 is SGHTA and CDR2 is FQGNSA. CDR3 sequence (DNA): TGTGCCAGCAGCTTAGCCCGGGACAGATACAATGAGCAGTTCTTC. Its protein is CASSLARDRYNEQFF.

This clonotype was counted ten times or more. The rearrangement joins TRBV3-1 to TRBJ2-1; D not resolved. Trimming stripped 1 base from V and 13 bases from J, with 11 bases between. The CDR3 consists of 12 residues. Per the germline V gene, CDR1 is LGHDT and CDR2 is YNNKEL (reference sequence). The CDR3 DNA follows: TGTGCCAGCAGCCAAGTTGGCAGGACCCAGTTCTTC. Its protein product is CASSQVGRTQFF.

The chain has TRBV25-1 and TRBJ2-7; D may be TRBD2 (6 bases). This CDR3 has 15 residues. V was clipped by 1 base and J by 5 bases, with 15 bases between them. Germline V gene lookup returns CDR1 MGHDK and CDR2 SYGVNS. CDR3 protein: CASSEWDSTVHEQYF. The CDR3 bases are TGTGCCAGCAGTGAATGGGACTCGACAGTCCACGAGCAGTACTTC.

This clonotype has only a few counts. This chain uses TRBV28 with TRBJ2-2; TRBD1 matches 7 bases. Germline V gene sequence: CDR1 MDHEN, CDR2 SYDVKM. The CDR3 runs to 16 residues. V lost 8 bases, J lost 5 bases, and 14 bases stayed unmatched. CDR3 sequence reads: CASGNAWDRVTGELFF. As DNA, the CDR3 is TGTGCCAGCGGAAACGCCTGGGACAGAGTGACCGGGGAGCTGTTTTTT.

This clonotype turned up a few times. The chain couples TRBV29-1 to TRBJ1-1, with D tentatively TRBD1 (5 bases). There are 13 residues in the CDR3. V lost 7 bases and J lost 1, with 13 bases in between. CDR1 is SQVTM, CDR2 ANQGSEA, per germline. Written as DNA, the CDR3 is TGCAGCGCCGCGCAAGGGGCGAACACTGAAGCTTTCTTT. It yields the protein CSAAQGANTEAFF.

This clonotype was seen a few times. This chain joins TRBV7-2 and TRBJ2-5; 8 nucleotides agree with TRBD1. Germline V lookup: CDR1 SGHTA, CDR2 FQGNSA. The CDR3 extends over 16 amino acids. J was trimmed by 4 bases and V by 0 bases; bases with no gene match: 7. The CDR3 bases are TGTGCCAGCAGCTTAGCTCCGGGCAGGGGGCTAGAGACCCAGTACTTC. Translated: CASSLAPGRGLETQYF.

This clonotype was detected a few times. V and J are TRBV5-1 and TRBJ2-1; D gene uncertain. In germline, CDR1 is SGHRS, CDR2 YFSETQ. The V and J ends lost 7 bases and 10 bases respectively, with 21 bases between them. The CDR3 is made up of 14 amino acids. The CDR3 DNA reads TGCGCCAGCGCATCGGCAGGTAGAGTCGCGGAGCAGTTCTTC. Translating gives CASASAGRVAEQFF.

The chain combines TRBV7-9 with TRBJ2-6, with D hard to call. This CDR3 is 15 amino acids long. The germline V gene encodes CDR1 SEHNR and CDR2 FQNEAQ (reference sequence). The V end was cut by 1 base, the J end by 0 bases, with 4 bases between. Here the CDR3 reads CASSLESSGANVLTF. For the CDR3, the DNA is TGTGCCAGCAGCTTAGAGTCCTCTGGGGCCAACGTCCTGACTTTC.

The V and J genes are TRBV9 and TRBJ2-7; D perhaps matches TRBD2 (5 bases). Trimming left V 0 bases short and J 3 bases short, with 13 bases between. The CDR3 is 15 residues long. Germline values: CDR1 SGDLS, CDR2 YYNGEE. CDR3 protein: CASSVEEADHYEQYF. In nucleotides, the CDR3 is TGTGCCAGCAGCGTAGAGGAAGCGGACCACTACGAGCAGTACTTC. The variable domain in full, with the rest retrieved from reference TRBV9 and TRBJ2-7, is DSGVTQTPKHLITATGQRVTLRCSPRSGDLSVYWYQQSLDQGLQFLIQYYNGEERAKGNILERFSAQQFPDLHSELNLSSLELGDSALYFCASSVEEADHYEQYFGPGTRLTVT.

This chain links TRBV2 with TRBJ2-1; TRBD2 aligns across 8 bases. Germline V gene data show CDR1 as SNHLY and CDR2 as FYNNEI. This CDR3 is 16 amino acids long. V was pared by 2 bases and J by 3 bases, with 6 bases of the junction left unmatched. In nucleotides, the CDR3 is TGTGCCAGCAGTGAATCCCCTAGCGGGCTCTACAATGAGCAGTTCTTC. Amino acids: CASSESPSGLYNEQFF.

The genes are TRBV6-1 and TRBJ2-7; TRBD2 is a possible D gene (6 bases). This CDR3 is built from 13 residues. Germline-derived CDR1 and CDR2 are MNHNS and SASEGT. V dropped 8 bases and J dropped 3 bases, with 14 bases sitting between them. CDR3 sequence reads: CASCLGSNYEQYF. CDR3 DNA sequence: TGTGCCAGCTGCCTCGGGAGCAACTACGAGCAGTACTTC.

The chain links TRBV2 to TRBJ2-3; D is uncertain. This CDR3 is built from 15 residues. V lost 4 bases and J 4 bases, leaving 15 bases between the germline ends. The germline gives CDR1 SNHLY, CDR2 FYNNEI. Here the CDR3 DNA reads TGTGCCAGCAGTGTTTGGCGGTCCCCCCCAGATACGCAGTATTTT. Its translation is CASSVWRSPPDTQYF.